This entry concerns a single T cell receptor beta chain. Source study methods: The assay estimated nucleated cells by amplifying reference gene primers. Some clones are missing from TCRdb's copy, which holds only in-frame ones; the method was immunoSEQ multiplex PCR. The V and J calls and clone size come from that table; D and trimming were worked out from the DNA. The sample has about 200,000 clones; roughly nine tenths are singletons. This CDR3 is built from 14 residues. Germline CDR1 reads LNHDA; CDR2 reads SQIVND (reference sequence). Trimming at V came to 6 bases and at J to 6 bases, leaving 8 bases not matched to a gene. The entry originates in a study of blood T cell repertoires in COVID-19. The overall study: COVID-19 samples, acute and convalescent, were from the United States, Italy and Spain.

Sequenced sample: peripheral blood. This sequence originates from a woman in her seventies with acute or convalescent COVID-19. J is TRBJ2-5 and V is TRBV19; 9 nucleotides agree with TRBD1. For the CDR3, the DNA is TGTGCCAGTAGGACACCGGGACAGGGTCAGACCCAGTACTTC. This gives the protein CASRTPGQGQTQYF.